This T cell receptor beta chain was recovered during a study of naive and memory T cell subsets. Findings and limits, study-wide: The RNA method is potentially sensitive to activation and differentiation changes.

Four PCR rounds used nested alpha and beta constant region primers plus the SP2 primer. Alpha and beta constant region primers primed reverse transcription for blood and skin samples. Each CDR3 protein gets one entry after TCRdb re-called the 5' RACE reads with MiXCR. The sample has roughly 56,000 distinct CDR3 sequences, 7.2% seen once; the top ten hold 9.7%. This clonotype was found many times. Antigen specificity is unknown. The CDR3 extends over 14 amino acids. Germline CDR1 is SGHVS and CDR2 is FQNEAQ. V dropped 6 bases and J dropped 2; count of bases not matched to a gene: 1. The library had UMIs added by 3' ligation of an oligonucleotide to TCR cDNA.

The sequence was obtained from a male donor in good health. The chain combines TRBV7-8 with TRBJ2-2; the match to TRBD2 covers 9 bases. The CDR3 region has the DNA TGTGCCAGCAGGACTAGCGGAAACACCGGGGAGCTGTTTTTT. Amino acid sequence: CASRTSGNTGELFF.